These 6 T cell receptor beta chains were all obtained from the same sample, sequenced in a study of beta chain features in type 1 diabetes. The whole isolated RNA underwent reverse transcription, so sequencing captured expressed TCRB transcripts. Some clones are missing from TCRdb's copy, which holds only in-frame ones; the method was immunoSEQ multiplex PCR. This sample has 200,000 to 250,000 clones, with approximately 11% found just once. Specimen: central memory CD4+ T cells from blood. These receptors were taken from a man younger than 35 in good health.

V is TRBV14 and J is TRBJ1-2; no definite D call. CDR1 and CDR2 from the germline V gene are SGHDN and FVKESK. This CDR3 has 14 amino acids. The V end lost 4 bases, the J end lost 2 bases, and 11 bases lay between the germline ends. For the CDR3, the DNA is TGTGCCAGCAGCCCCCTGGGCCCCAACTATGGCTACACCTTC. Translation gives CASSPLGPNYGYTF.

This clone was observed at least ten times. This chain connects TRBV27 to TRBJ2-1; TRBD1 aligns across 8 bases. Germline CDR1 reads MNHEY; CDR2 reads SMNVEV (reference sequence). There are 15 residues in the CDR3. J lost 2 bases, V lost 6 bases, and 6 bases had no gene match. CDR3 in DNA: TGTGCCAGCAGCCCCGTGGACAGGGCCTACAATGAGCAGTTCTTC. This encodes CASSPVDRAYNEQFF.

This clone was seen a few times. The chain employs TRBV21-1 and TRBJ2-1; the table's D call, TRBD2, was not checked against the DNA. TRBV21-1 has pseudogene status. This CDR3 has 16 amino acids. The chain's CDR3 is CASRLTSGTRYNEQFF. The CDR3, as DNA: TGTGCCAGCAGGCTGACTAGCGGGACTCGCTACAATGAGCAGTTCTTC.

This chain joins TRBV6-5 and TRBJ2-1; no definite D call. Germline CDR1 MNHEY, CDR2 SVGAGI. This CDR3 contains 15 residues. Trimming shortened V by 2 bases and J by 2 bases, and 10 bases separated the two germline ends. The DNA of the CDR3 is TGTGCCAGCAGTTACGCGGCACACACCTACAATGAGCAGTTCTTC. Amino acid sequence: CASSYAAHTYNEQFF.

The gene calls are TRBV18 and TRBJ1-5; 10 bases agree with TRBD1. Germline V gene lookup returns CDR1 KGHSH and CDR2 LQKENI. The CDR3 extends over 14 amino acids. With 2 bases clipped from V and 6 bases from J, the junction kept 1 base outside the gene matches. DNA of the CDR3: TGTGCCAGCTCACCAGGACAGGGGGGTCAGCCCCAGCATTTT. Its protein product is CASSPGQGGQPQHF.

The CDR3: CSARVREKEFF. CDR3 DNA sequence: TGCAGTGCTAGAGTGCGGGAGAAGGAGTTCTTC. This chain uses TRBV20-1 with TRBJ2-1, with 7 bases matching TRBD2. In germline, CDR1 is DFQATT, CDR2 SNEGSKA (reference sequence). This CDR3 is built from 11 residues. Losses at the gene ends were 1 base for V and 14 bases for J; bases not matched to a gene: 5.